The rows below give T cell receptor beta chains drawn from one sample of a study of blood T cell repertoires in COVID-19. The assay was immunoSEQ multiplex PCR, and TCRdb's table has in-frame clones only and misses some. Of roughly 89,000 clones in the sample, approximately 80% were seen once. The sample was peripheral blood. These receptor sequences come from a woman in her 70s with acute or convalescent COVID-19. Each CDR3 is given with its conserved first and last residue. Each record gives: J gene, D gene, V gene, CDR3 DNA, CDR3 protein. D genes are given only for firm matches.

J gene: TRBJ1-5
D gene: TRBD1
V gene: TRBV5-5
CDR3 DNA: TGTGCCAGCAGCGCCCTCGGGACAGGGTCTCAGCCCCAGCATTTT
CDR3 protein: CASSALGTGSQPQHF

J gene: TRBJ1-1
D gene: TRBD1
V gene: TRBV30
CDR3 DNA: TGTGCCTGGAATATCCGACAGGGGGCGTCCGGCACTGAAGCTTTCTTT
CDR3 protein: CAWNIRQGASGTEAFF

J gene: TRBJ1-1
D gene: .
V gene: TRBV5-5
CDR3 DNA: TGTGCCAGCAGCTTGGAGGGACAAGGGACTGAAGCTTTCTTT
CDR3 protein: CASSLEGQGTEAFF

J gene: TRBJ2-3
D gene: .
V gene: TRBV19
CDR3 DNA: TGTGCCACCGAAGGCCTGCGGGATACGCAGTATTTT
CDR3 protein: CATEGLRDTQYF

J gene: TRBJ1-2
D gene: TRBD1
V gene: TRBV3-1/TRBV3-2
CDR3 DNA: TGTGCCAGCAGCCAAGCTGACAGGGTGGATGGCTACACCTTC
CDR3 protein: CASSQADRVDGYTF

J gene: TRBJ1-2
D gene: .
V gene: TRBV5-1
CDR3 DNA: TGCGCCAGCAGCCCGCCCGGACAGACCTATGGCTACACCTTC
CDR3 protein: CASSPPGQTYGYTF

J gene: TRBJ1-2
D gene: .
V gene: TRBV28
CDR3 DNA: TGTGCCAGCAGTTTACCTGGACAGAGCTATGGCTACACCTTC
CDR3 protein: CASSLPGQSYGYTF

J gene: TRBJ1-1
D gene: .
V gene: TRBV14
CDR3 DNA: TGTGCCAGCAGCACGGACAAGAACACTGAAGCTTTCTTT
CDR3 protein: CASSTDKNTEAFF

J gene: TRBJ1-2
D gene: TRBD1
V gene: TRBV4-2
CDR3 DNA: TGTGCCAGCAGCCAAGGACCAGGGGGCGACTATGGCTACACCTTC
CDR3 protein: CASSQGPGGDYGYTF

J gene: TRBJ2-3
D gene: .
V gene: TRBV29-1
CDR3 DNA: TGCAGCGTTGATGGGGGGTCAGATACGCAGTATTTT
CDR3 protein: CSVDGGSDTQYF

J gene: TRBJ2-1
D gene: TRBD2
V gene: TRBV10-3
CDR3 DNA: TGTGCCATCAGTGGGCTAGCGGGAGTCGGTGAGCAGTTCTTC
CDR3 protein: CAISGLAGVGEQFF

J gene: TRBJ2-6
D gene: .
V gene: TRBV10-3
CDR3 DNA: TGTGCCATCAGTGAGAAGGGGCCCCTAGAGTCTGGGGCCAACGTCCTGACTTTC
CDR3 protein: CAISEKGPLESGANVLTF